The source of this TCR beta chain is a study of blood T cell repertoires in COVID-19. The CDR3 totals 17 residues. Looked up from germline, CDR1 is SGHTA and CDR2 is FQGNSA. With 5 bases clipped from V and 5 bases from J, the junction kept 13 bases outside the gene matches. The table came from immunoSEQ multiplex PCR; TCRdb's copy has only in-frame clones and leaves some out. The sample holds 70,000 to 90,000 clones, 75% to 85% seen once. Material for sequencing was peripheral blood. The chain is built from TRBV7-2 and TRBJ2-1, with 9 nucleotides matching TRBD2. This receptor was taken from a man aged 45-65 years with COVID-19, enrolled during active disease. CDR3 sequence reads: CASSPHSGRDGNNEQFF. The CDR3 region has the DNA TGTGCCAGCAGCCCCCATAGCGGGAGAGACGGGAACAATGAGCAGTTCTTC.